The 27 T cell receptor beta chains in this list originate from one sample, sequenced in a study of blood T cell repertoires in COVID-19. Data came from immunoSEQ multiplex PCR; TCRdb stores just in-frame clones and leaves some out. In the table there are under 250,000 clones, around 81% of which are singletons. Sequencing was performed on peripheral blood. These receptors all stem from a woman in her sixties or seventies with acute or convalescent COVID-19.

This rearrangement joins TRBV7-3 to TRBJ2-5; TRBD2 matches 16 bases. CDR1 and CDR2 from the germline V gene are SGHTA and FQGTGA. CDR3 length: 16 residues. With 3 bases clipped from V and 5 bases from J, the junction kept 3 bases outside the gene matches. As DNA, the CDR3 is TGTGCCAGCAGCTTGGGACTAGCGGGGGGGCAGGAGACCCAGTACTTC. Protein: CASSLGLAGGQETQYF. The full variable domain, in which reference TRBV7-3 and TRBJ2-5 provide the parts outside the CDR3, is GAGVSQTPSNKVTEKGKYVELRCDPISGHTALYWYRQSLGQGPEFLIYFQGTGAADDSGLPNDRFFAVRPEGSVSTLKIQRTERGDSAVYLCASSLGLAGGQETQYFGPGTRLLVL.

The chain employs TRBV6-4 and TRBJ2-3; D not certain. V lost 6 bases and J lost 1, with 11 bases in between. The CDR3 has 14 amino acids. CDR1 MRHNA and CDR2 SNTAGT come from the germline V gene. The CDR3 loop reads CASSLYGGTDTQYF. DNA for the CDR3: TGTGCCAGCAGCCTATACGGAGGCACAGATACGCAGTATTTT.

This chain uses TRBV7-2 with TRBJ2-5; 8 nucleotides line up with TRBD2. Germline assignment: CDR1 SGHTA and CDR2 FQGNSA. J was trimmed by 6 bases and V by 5 bases; bases with no gene match: 11. This CDR3 comprises 15 residues. The CDR3 protein is CASSRKTSDRQTQYF. In nucleotides, the CDR3 is TGTGCCAGCAGCCGCAAGACTAGCGACCGGCAGACCCAGTACTTC.

The chain carries TRBV20-1 and TRBJ2-1; D uncertain. CDR1 and CDR2 from the germline V gene are DFQATT and SNEGSKA (reference sequence). V gave up 7 bases and J gave up 8 bases, with 6 bases separating them. The CDR3 extends over 9 amino acids. The CDR3 DNA reads TGCAGTGTCGCGTATGAGCAGTTCTTC. Protein product: CSVAYEQFF.

The CDR3 here is CASRPPRGSNQPQHF. CDR3 in DNA: TGTGCCAGCAGACCTCCGAGAGGGAGCAATCAGCCCCAGCATTTT. The V gene is TRBV6-6, the J gene TRBJ1-5; D not certain. V shed 6 bases and J shed 1 base, with 13 bases lying between them. The germline V gene has CDR1 MNHNY and CDR2 SVGAGI (reference sequence). The CDR3 spans 15 residues.

This rearrangement joins TRBV4-1 to TRBJ2-2; TRBD1 might be the D (6 bases). Germline V gene lookup returns CDR1 MGHRA and CDR2 YSYEKL. V lost 4 bases and J lost 0, with 21 bases in between. This CDR3 has 19 residues. The CDR3: CASSLESFGRGPNTGELFF. The CDR3, as DNA: TGCGCCAGCAGCCTCGAATCTTTCGGCAGGGGCCCGAACACCGGGGAGCTGTTTTTT.

V usage is TRBV5-1 and J usage is TRBJ2-5; 12 bases are shared with TRBD2. V shed 0 bases and J 1 base; nucleotides not matched to a gene: 4. Germline lookup yields CDR1 SGHRS and CDR2 YFSETQ. There are 17 residues in the CDR3. The CDR3 DNA follows: TGCGCCAGCAGCTTGGGACTAGCGGGAGCGTCCCAAGAGACCCAGTACTTC. Protein product: CASSLGLAGASQETQYF.

This clone was seen a single time. The chain joins TRBV24-1 to TRBJ2-2, with 8 bases aligning to TRBD1. After removal of 6 bases from V and 5 bases from J, the junction contained 7 bases not matched to a gene. The germline CDR1 and CDR2 sequences are KGHDR and SFDVKD. The CDR3 spans 15 residues. As DNA, the CDR3 is TGTGCCACCAGTCGTGGACAGGGAGCTACCGGGGAGCTGTTTTTT. Protein sequence: CATSRGQGATGELFF.

In nucleotides, the CDR3 is TGTGCCATCAGTGAGTCCAGGGGTGGAAGCACAGATACGCAGTATTTT. Protein product: CAISESRGGSTDTQYF. V is TRBV10-3 and J is TRBJ2-3, with D maybe TRBD1 (6 bases). The CDR3 spans 16 residues. V lost 0 bases and J 0 bases, leaving 10 bases between the germline ends. Germline-derived CDR1 and CDR2 are ENHRY and SYGVKD.

This clone has more than one count but fewer than ten. This chain uses TRBV6-1 with TRBJ1-1, with D possibly matching TRBD1 (5 bases). This CDR3 has 13 residues. V was trimmed by 1 base and J by 10 bases, leaving 13 bases between them. Looked up from germline, CDR1 is MNHNS and CDR2 is SASEGT. The CDR3 is CASSEVGRDSAFF. The CDR3 DNA follows: TGTGCCAGCAGTGAAGTTGGCAGGGACTCAGCTTTCTTT.

There are a few counts of this clone. The chain recombines TRBV9 with TRBJ2-7; 7 bases align to TRBD1. Unmatched junction bases numbered 4, after V lost 1 base and J lost 3 bases. The CDR3 consists of 14 residues. Germline V lookup: CDR1 SGDLS, CDR2 YYNGEE. DNA for the CDR3: TGTGCCAGCAGCGTACAGGACAGGAGCTACGAGCAGTACGTC. Its protein product is CASSVQDRSYEQYV.

The genes are TRBV5-5 and TRBJ2-5, with 14 bases lining up with TRBD2. V lost 4 bases and J lost 0; bases outside the gene matches: 5. The CDR3 is made up of 17 amino acids. Germline V gives CDR1 SGHKS, CDR2 YYEKEE (reference sequence). The CDR3 DNA sequence: TGTGCCAGCAGCGCAGGGACTAGCGGGGGTTACCAAGAGACCCAGTACTTC. Its protein product is CASSAGTSGGYQETQYF.

This chain links TRBV30 with TRBJ2-2, with D perhaps matching TRBD1 (6 bases). The CDR3 runs to 14 residues. Trimming took off 2 bases at V and 2 bases at J, with 9 bases between the two ends. The V gene's germline CDR1 is GTSNPN and CDR2 SVGIG (reference sequence). In DNA form, the CDR3 reads TGTGCCTGGAGTAGGGACATAAACACCGGGGAGCTGTTTTTT. Protein sequence: CAWSRDINTGELFF.

CDR3 residues: CASSFGSLYEQYF. The DNA of the CDR3 is TGTGCCAGCAGCTTCGGTTCCCTCTACGAGCAGTACTTC. This chain uses TRBV7-9 with TRBJ2-7; no definite D call. Germline V gives CDR1 SEHNR, CDR2 FQNEAQ (reference sequence). The CDR3 contains 13 residues. Trimming removed 3 bases at V and 3 bases at J, with 9 bases between.

The chain combines TRBV30 with TRBJ2-6, with 16 bases matching TRBD2. CDR1 and CDR2 (germline): GTSNPN, SVGIG (reference sequence). The V and J ends lost 8 bases and 0 bases, in that order; junction bases with no gene match: 13. This CDR3 contains 20 residues. The CDR3, as DNA: TGTGCCGGAACTGCGGGGACTAGCGGGGGGGCCTACTCTGGGGCCAACGTCCTGACTTTC. Its protein is CAGTAGTSGGAYSGANVLTF.

The chain is built from TRBV2 and TRBJ2-5, with 7 bases matching TRBD1. The CDR3 covers 14 residues. Germline V gene lookup returns CDR1 SNHLY and CDR2 FYNNEI. Germline trimming cut 5 bases from V and 5 bases from J; bases unmatched to any gene: 8. The CDR3: CASSTDRVWETQYF. CDR3 sequence (DNA): TGTGCCAGCAGTACCGACAGGGTGTGGGAGACCCAGTACTTC.

The CDR3 DNA reads as TGTGCCAGTAGTCTCGGACAGTACACAGATACGCAGTATTTT. It yields the protein CASSLGQYTDTQYF. The chain uses TRBV19 and TRBJ2-3; tentatively, D is TRBD1 (6 bases). The germline V and J ends were trimmed by 5 bases and 2 bases, with 11 bases remaining between them. Germline-derived CDR1 and CDR2 are LNHDA and SQIVND (reference sequence). The CDR3 is 14 amino acids.

The rearrangement joins TRBV6-6 to TRBJ2-1, with TRBD2 matching 8 bases. Germline CDR1 and CDR2: MNHNY and SVGAGI (reference sequence). CDR3 size: 16 residues. V lost 4 bases and J lost 6; bases outside the gene matches: 11. DNA for the CDR3: TGTGCCAGCAGTTCCCGAGCGGGGGCGGTTCTCAATGAGCAGTTCTTC. Translated: CASSSRAGAVLNEQFF.

This clone was recorded once. The rearrangement joins TRBV10-3 to TRBJ2-6, with D tentatively TRBD1 (5 bases). The V end lost 6 bases, the J end lost 0 bases, and 12 bases lay between the germline ends. Germline V CDR1 and CDR2: ENHRY, SYGVKD. CDR3 length: 16 amino acids. The CDR3 DNA is TGTGCCATCAGGGACACCCTAAACTCTGGGGCCAACGTCCTGACTTTC. Amino acid sequence: CAIRDTLNSGANVLTF.

The chain carries TRBV3-1 (or the pseudogene TRBV3-2) and TRBJ1-5; 8 positions agree with TRBD1. Per germline, CDR1 LGHDT and CDR2 YNNKEL (reference sequence). The CDR3 totals 18 residues. V trimming: 0 bases; J trimming: 7 bases; junction bases outside the gene matches: 14. The CDR3 sequence: CASSQDLRRAGGRQPQHF. DNA for the CDR3: TGTGCCAGCAGCCAAGACCTGCGACGGGCAGGGGGCAGGCAGCCCCAGCATTTT.

The genes are TRBV5-4 and TRBJ2-2; 12 bases map to TRBD2. J lost 6 bases, V lost 6 bases, and 9 bases had no gene match. Germline CDR1 SGHNT, CDR2 YYREEE (reference sequence). This CDR3 region has 16 residues. The CDR3 sequence is CASTDISSGGAGELFF. The DNA for the CDR3 is TGTGCCAGCACCGACATATCTAGCGGGGGGGCCGGGGAGCTGTTTTTT.

The chain has TRBV24-1 and TRBJ1-3; D is unclear. Germline-derived CDR1 and CDR2 are KGHDR and SFDVKD. The germline V and J ends were trimmed by 2 bases and 0 bases, with 7 bases remaining between them. The CDR3 totals 15 residues. CDR3 in amino acids: CATSDSGYSGNTIYF. In DNA form, the CDR3 reads TGTGCCACCAGTGATTCGGGTTACTCTGGAAACACCATATATTTT.

This sequence joins TRBV24-1 and TRBJ1-2, with a tentative D call TRBD1 (6 bases). The CDR3 sequence is 14 residues long. Trimming took 4 bases from V and 6 from J, leaving 14 bases between them. Looked up from germline, CDR1 is KGHDR and CDR2 is SFDVKD. Here the CDR3 reads CATSDMWGRDGYTF. The CDR3 bases are TGTGCCACCAGTGACATGTGGGGGCGAGATGGCTACACCTTC.

V is TRBV7-3 and J is TRBJ2-1; tentatively, D is TRBD1 (6 bases). The ends were cut back, 5 bases at V and 8 bases at J, with 13 bases in the middle. CDR1 and CDR2 (germline): SGHTA, FQGTGA. The CDR3 covers 13 residues. The DNA of the CDR3 is TGTGCCAGCAGCCCCCCGAAGGGGGATGAGCAGTTCTTC. Its protein is CASSPPKGDEQFF. Variable domain in full (rest from reference TRBV7-3 and TRBJ2-1): GAGVSQTPSNKVTEKGKYVELRCDPISGHTALYWYRQSLGQGPEFLIYFQGTGAADDSGLPNDRFFAVRPEGSVSTLKIQRTERGDSAVYLCASSPPKGDEQFFGPGTRLTVL.

This clone has at least ten counts. In nucleotides, the CDR3 is TGTGCCTGGAGGGTAAGCGAGCATCCCACAGATACGCAGTATTTT. It yields the protein CAWRVSEHPTDTQYF. This rearrangement joins TRBV30 to TRBJ2-3; D is uncertain. The CDR3 has 15 amino acids. Trimming removed 3 bases at V and 2 bases at J, with 15 bases between. The germline V gene has CDR1 GTSNPN and CDR2 SVGIG (reference sequence).

CDR3 sequence (DNA): TGTGCCAGCAGCTTGTCATTTAGCGGGGGGACGAGCTCCTACGAGCAGTACTTC. Translated, it gives CASSLSFSGGTSSYEQYF. V usage is TRBV7-2 and J usage is TRBJ2-7; TRBD2 matches at 10 bases. There are 18 residues in the CDR3. Germline CDR1 SGHTA, CDR2 FQGNSA. J was trimmed by 0 bases and V by 3 bases; bases with no gene match: 11.

The gene calls are TRBV5-4 and TRBJ2-7; D may be TRBD1 (6 bases). The CDR3 extends over 19 amino acids. The V gene's germline CDR1 is SGHNT and CDR2 YYREEE (reference sequence). V lost 1 base and J 0 bases, leaving 23 bases between the germline ends. The CDR3 loop is CASSLLRMTGQRASYEQYV. The CDR3 nucleotides are TGTGCCAGCAGCTTGCTTCGGATGACAGGACAGAGAGCCTCCTACGAGCAGTACGTC.